This entry features one T cell receptor (beta chain) sequence. The data were obtained in a study of control samples from healthy donors and cancer patients. Sequencing used immunoSEQ multiplex PCR; TCRdb keeps in-frame clones, though not all of them. In the table there are approximately 160,000 clones, 90% to 95% of which are singletons. The germline gives CDR1 SGHTA, CDR2 FQGNSA. V shed 4 bases, J shed 7 bases, and the junction held 6 bases outside the gene matches. The CDR3 contains 16 residues. The source of this sequence is a woman aged 25 to 39 in good health. The chain is built from TRBV7-2 and TRBJ2-1; TRBD2 matches 14 bases. Sequencing used blood. CDR3 protein: CASSSPGLAGVNEQFF. The CDR3 DNA reads as TGTGCCAGCAGCTCCCCGGGACTAGCGGGAGTTAATGAGCAGTTCTTC.